The subject of this entry is one T cell receptor (beta chain). The sample is drawn from a study of blood T cell repertoires in COVID-19. The J segment lost 8 bases and the V segment lost 2 bases, leaving 6 bases of the junction unmatched. Germline V gene lookup returns CDR1 SNHLY and CDR2 FYNNEI. The CDR3 is 14 residues long. This table comes from immunoSEQ multiplex PCR, and its TCRdb copy is limited to in-frame clones, with some not included. The sample records roughly 130,000 clones, 84% being singletons. This sequence originates from a woman aged 25-40 years who had recovered from COVID-19. The genes are TRBV2 and TRBJ2-1, with TRBD1 matching 7 bases. Input material: peripheral blood. CDR3 region: CASSELTGTYEQFF. CDR3 coding DNA: TGTGCCAGCAGTGAATTGACAGGGACCTATGAGCAGTTCTTC.